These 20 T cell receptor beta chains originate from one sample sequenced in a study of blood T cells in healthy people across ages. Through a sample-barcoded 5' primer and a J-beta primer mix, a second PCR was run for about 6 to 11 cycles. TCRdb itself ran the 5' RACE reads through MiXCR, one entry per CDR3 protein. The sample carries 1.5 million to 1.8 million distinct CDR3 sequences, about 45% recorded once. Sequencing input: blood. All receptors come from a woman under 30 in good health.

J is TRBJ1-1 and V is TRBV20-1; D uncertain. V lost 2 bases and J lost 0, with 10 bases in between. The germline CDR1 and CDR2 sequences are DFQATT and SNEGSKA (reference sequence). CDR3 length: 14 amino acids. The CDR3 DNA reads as TGCAGTGCTAGAATCGTTATAATGAACACTGAAGCTTTCTTT. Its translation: CSARIVIMNTEAFF.

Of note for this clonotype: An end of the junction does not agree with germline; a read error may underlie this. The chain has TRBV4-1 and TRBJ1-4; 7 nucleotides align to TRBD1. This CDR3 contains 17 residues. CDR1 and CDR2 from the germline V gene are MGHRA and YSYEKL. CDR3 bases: TGCGCCAGCAGCCAAGCTGGAGTCGGGACAGTTAATGAAAGACTGTTTTTT. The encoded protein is CASSQAGVGTVNERLFF.

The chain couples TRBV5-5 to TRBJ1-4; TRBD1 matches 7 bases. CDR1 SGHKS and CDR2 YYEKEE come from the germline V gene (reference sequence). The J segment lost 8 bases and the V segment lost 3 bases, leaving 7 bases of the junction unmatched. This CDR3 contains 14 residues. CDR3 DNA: TGTGCCAGCAGCTCGACAGGGAGGGACGAAAAACTGTTTTTT. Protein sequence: CASSSTGRDEKLFF.

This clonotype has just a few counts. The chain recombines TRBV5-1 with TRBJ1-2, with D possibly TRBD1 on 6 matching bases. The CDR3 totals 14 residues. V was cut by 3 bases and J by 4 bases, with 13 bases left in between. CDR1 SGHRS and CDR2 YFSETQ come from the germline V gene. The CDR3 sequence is CASSYDTGSYGYTF. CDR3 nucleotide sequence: TGCGCCAGCAGCTACGACACAGGGAGCTATGGCTACACCTTC.

DNA of the CDR3: TGCAGTGCTAGGGCTGTGACCAGCGAAAAACTGTTTTTT. Its translation: CSARAVTSEKLFF. This rearrangement joins TRBV20-1 to TRBJ1-4; no firm D call. The CDR3 totals 13 residues. V lost 3 bases to trimming and J lost 8 bases, with 13 bases between them. Germline V CDR1 and CDR2: DFQATT, SNEGSKA (reference sequence).

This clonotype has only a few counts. CDR3 in DNA: TGTGCCAGCAGTTTATCGAGGGGGACCTACAATGAGCAGTACTTC. It specifies CASSLSRGTYNEQYF. The chain uses TRBV27 and TRBJ2-1; possibly TRBD1 for D (6 bases). Gene TRBJ2-7 matches the end of the DNA better, so the J call may be wrong. This CDR3 is 15 amino acids long. Germline CDR1 reads MNHEY; CDR2 reads SMNVEV (reference sequence).

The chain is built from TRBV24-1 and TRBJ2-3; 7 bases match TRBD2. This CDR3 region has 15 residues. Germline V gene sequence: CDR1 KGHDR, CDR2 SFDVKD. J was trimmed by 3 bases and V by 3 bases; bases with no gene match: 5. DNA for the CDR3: TGTGCCACCAGTGATCCTCGGACTAGAACAGATACGCAGTATTTT. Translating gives CATSDPRTRTDTQYF.

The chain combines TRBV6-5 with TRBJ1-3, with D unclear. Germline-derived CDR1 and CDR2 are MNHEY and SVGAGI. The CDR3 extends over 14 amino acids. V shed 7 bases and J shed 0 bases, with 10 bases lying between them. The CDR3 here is CASKSSFSGNTIYF. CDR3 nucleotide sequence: TGTGCCAGCAAGTCTTCCTTCTCTGGAAACACCATATATTTT.

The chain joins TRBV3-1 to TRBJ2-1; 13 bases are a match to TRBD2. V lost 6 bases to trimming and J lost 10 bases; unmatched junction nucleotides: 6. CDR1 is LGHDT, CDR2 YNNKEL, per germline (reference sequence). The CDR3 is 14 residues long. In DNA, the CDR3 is TGTGCCAGCAGAACTAGCGGGGGGGTAGGAGAGCAGTTCTTC. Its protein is CASRTSGGVGEQFF.

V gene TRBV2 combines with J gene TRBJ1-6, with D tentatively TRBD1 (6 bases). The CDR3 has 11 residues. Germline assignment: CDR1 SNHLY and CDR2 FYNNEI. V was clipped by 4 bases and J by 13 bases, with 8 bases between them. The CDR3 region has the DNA TGTGCCAGCAGTGTTGGGGGCCCCCTCCACTTT. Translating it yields CASSVGGPLHF.

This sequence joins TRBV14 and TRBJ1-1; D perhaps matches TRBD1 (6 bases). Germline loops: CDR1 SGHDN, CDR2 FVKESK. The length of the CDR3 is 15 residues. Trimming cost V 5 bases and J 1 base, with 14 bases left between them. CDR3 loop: CASSEKGHWNTEAFF. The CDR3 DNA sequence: TGTGCCAGCAGCGAAAAGGGACATTGGAACACTGAAGCTTTCTTT.

The CDR3 region is CASSERMNTEAFF. CDR3 in DNA: TGTGCCAGCAGTGAAAGGATGAACACTGAAGCTTTCTTT. The chain links TRBV6-1 to TRBJ1-1; unclear D gene. CDR3 length: 13 amino acids. Trimming removed 2 bases from V and 0 bases from J, with 4 bases in between. Germline lookup yields CDR1 MNHNS and CDR2 SASEGT.

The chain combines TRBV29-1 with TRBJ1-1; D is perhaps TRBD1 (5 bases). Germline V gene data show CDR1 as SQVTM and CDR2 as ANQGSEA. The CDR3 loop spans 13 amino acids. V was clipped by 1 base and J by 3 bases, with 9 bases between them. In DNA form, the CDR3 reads TGCAGCGTTGAAGTGGAGGGGTACACTGAAGCTTTCTTT. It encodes CSVEVEGYTEAFF.

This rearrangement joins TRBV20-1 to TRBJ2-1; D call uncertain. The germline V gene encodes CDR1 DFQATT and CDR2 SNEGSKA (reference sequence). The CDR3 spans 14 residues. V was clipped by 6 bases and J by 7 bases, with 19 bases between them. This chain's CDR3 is CSARRLTGFNEQFF. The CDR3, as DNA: TGCAGTGCCCGTCGGCTAACGGGCTTTAATGAGCAGTTCTTC.

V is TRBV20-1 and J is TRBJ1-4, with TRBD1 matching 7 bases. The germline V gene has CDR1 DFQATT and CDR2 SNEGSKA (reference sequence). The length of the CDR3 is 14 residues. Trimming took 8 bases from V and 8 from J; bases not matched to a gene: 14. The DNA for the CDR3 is TGCAGTCTAAAACAGGGGACGTTTGTGGAAAAACTGTTTTTT. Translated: CSLKQGTFVEKLFF.

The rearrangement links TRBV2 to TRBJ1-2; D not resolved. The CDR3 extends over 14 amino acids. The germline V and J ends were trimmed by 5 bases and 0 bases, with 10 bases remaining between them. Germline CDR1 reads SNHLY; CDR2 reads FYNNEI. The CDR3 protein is CASSSSGTNYGYTF. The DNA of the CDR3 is TGTGCCAGCAGTTCGTCTGGGACTAACTATGGCTACACCTTC. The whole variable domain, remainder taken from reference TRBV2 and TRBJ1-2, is EPEVTQTPSHQVTQMGQEVILRCVPISNHLYFYWYRQILGQKVEFLVSFYNNEISEKSEIFDDQFSVERPDGSNFTLKIRSTKLEDSAMYFCASSSSGTNYGYTFGSGTRLTVV.

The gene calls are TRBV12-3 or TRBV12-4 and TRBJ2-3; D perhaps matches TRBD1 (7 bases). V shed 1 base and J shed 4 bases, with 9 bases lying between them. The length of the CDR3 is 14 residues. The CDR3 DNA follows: TGTGCCAGCAGTTTAGTCAGGGGGGCAGATACGCAGTATTTT. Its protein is CASSLVRGADTQYF.

This CDR3 is CASSESRDTQYF. The DNA of the CDR3 is TGCGCCAGCAGTGAGTCGAGGGATACGCAGTATTTT. The V gene is TRBV10-1, the J gene TRBJ2-3; no clear D gene. The V and J ends lost 0 bases and 6 bases respectively, with 4 bases between them. The V gene's germline CDR1 is WNHNN and CDR2 SYGVQD (reference sequence). The CDR3 sequence is 12 residues long.

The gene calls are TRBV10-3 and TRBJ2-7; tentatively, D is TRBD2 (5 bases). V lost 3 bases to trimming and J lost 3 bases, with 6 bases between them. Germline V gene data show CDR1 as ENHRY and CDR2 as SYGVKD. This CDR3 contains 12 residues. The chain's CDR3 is CAISDGNYEQYF. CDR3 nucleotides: TGTGCCATCAGTGACGGGAACTACGAGCAGTACTTC.

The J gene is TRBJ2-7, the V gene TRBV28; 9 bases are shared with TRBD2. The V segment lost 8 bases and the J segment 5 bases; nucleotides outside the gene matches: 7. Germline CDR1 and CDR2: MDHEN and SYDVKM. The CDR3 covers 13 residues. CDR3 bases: TGTGCCAGCCATCTAGCGGGATACAACGAGCAGTACTTC. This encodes CASHLAGYNEQYF. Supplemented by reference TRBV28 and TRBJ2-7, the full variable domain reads DVKVTQSSRYLVKRTGEKVFLECVQDMDHENMFWYRQDPGLGLRLIYFSYDVKMKEKGDIPEGYSVSREKKERFSLILESASTNQTSMYLCASHLAGYNEQYFGPGTRLTVT.